This T cell receptor (beta chain) derives from a study of shared clonotypes between healthy human individuals. Turning to the study itself: The study enrolled a couple of women and three men aged 18 to 49.

Over several immunoSEQ plates, each subset's genomic DNA was distributed in even portions. The table came from immunoSEQ multiplex PCR; TCRdb's copy has only in-frame clones and leaves some out. The table records roughly 640,000 clones, under 80% of them present only once. The CDR3 runs to 16 residues. Losses at the gene ends were 3 bases for V and 3 bases for J; bases not matched to a gene: 11. From germline, CDR1 is MGHDK and CDR2 SYGVNS. The source of this sequence is a woman aged 30 to 39 in good health. The chain uses TRBV25-1 and TRBJ2-7; 7 bases are shared with TRBD2. The sequenced material came from memory CD4+ T cells sorted from blood. The subset: CD45RA-negative fraction. CDR3 loop: CASSDPGRAGVYEQYF. In DNA form, the CDR3 reads TGTGCCAGCAGTGATCCTGGGCGGGCGGGAGTCTACGAGCAGTACTTC.